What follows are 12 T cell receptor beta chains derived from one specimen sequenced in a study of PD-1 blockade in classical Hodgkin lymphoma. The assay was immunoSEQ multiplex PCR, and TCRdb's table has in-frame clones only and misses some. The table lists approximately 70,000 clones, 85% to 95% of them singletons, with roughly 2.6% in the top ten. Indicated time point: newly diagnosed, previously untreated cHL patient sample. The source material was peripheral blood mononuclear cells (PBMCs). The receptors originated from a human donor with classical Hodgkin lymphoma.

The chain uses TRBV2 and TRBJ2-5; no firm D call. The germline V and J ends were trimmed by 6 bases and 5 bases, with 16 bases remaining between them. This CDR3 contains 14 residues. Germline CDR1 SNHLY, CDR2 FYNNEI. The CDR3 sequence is CASRPFGVWETQYF. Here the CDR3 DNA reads TGTGCCAGCAGGCCTTTTGGAGTCTGGGAGACCCAGTACTTC. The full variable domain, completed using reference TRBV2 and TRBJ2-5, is EPEVTQTPSHQVTQMGQEVILRCVPISNHLYFYWYRQILGQKVEFLVSFYNNEISEKSEIFDDQFSVERPDGSNFTLKIRSTKLEDSAMYFCASRPFGVWETQYFGPGTRLLVL.

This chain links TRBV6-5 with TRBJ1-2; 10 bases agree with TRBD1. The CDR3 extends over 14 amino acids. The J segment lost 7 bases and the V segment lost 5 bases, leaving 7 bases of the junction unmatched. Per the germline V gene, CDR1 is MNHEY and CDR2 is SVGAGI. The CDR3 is CASSTTTGGGGYTF. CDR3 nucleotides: TGTGCCAGCAGTACTACGACAGGGGGCGGTGGCTACACCTTC.

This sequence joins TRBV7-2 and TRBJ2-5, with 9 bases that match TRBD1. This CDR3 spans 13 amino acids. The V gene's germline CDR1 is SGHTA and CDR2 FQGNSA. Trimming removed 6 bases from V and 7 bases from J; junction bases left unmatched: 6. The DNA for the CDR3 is TGTGCCAGCAGACAAACAGGGGGCTGGACCCAGTACTTC. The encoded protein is CASRQTGGWTQYF.

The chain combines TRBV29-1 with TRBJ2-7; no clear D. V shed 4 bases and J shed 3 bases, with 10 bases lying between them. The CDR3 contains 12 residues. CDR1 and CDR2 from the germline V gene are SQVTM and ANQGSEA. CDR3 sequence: CSVALSGYEQYF. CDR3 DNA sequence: TGCAGCGTTGCGCTATCGGGCTACGAGCAGTACTTC.

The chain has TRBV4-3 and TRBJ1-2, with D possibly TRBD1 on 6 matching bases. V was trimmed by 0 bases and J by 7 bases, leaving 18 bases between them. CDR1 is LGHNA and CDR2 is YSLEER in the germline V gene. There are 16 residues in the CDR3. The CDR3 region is CASSQDPRSGDAGYTF. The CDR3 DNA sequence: TGCGCCAGCAGCCAAGATCCGCGATCAGGGGACGCTGGCTACACCTTC.

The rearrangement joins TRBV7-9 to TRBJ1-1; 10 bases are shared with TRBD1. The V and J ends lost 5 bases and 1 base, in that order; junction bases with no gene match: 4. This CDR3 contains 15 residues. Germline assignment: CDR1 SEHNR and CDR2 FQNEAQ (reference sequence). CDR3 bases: TGTGCCAGCAGCCCATGGACAGGGGGGAACACTGAAGCTTTCTTT. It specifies CASSPWTGGNTEAFF.

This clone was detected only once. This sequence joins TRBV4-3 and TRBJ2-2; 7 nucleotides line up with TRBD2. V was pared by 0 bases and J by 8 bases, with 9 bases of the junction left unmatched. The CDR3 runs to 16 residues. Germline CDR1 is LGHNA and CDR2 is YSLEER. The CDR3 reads CASSQEIPGAGGELFF. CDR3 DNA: TGCGCCAGCAGCCAAGAGATCCCAGGAGCGGGAGGGGAGCTGTTTTTT.

CDR3 residues: CASSQRLAGQGETQYF. The CDR3 DNA follows: TGCGCCAGCAGCCAACGACTAGCGGGACAGGGGGAGACCCAGTACTTC. The chain recombines TRBV4-3 with TRBJ2-5; tentatively, D is TRBD2 (11 bases). The length of the CDR3 is 16 residues. Trimming removed 2 bases from V and 5 bases from J, with 18 bases in between. Germline V gene lookup returns CDR1 LGHNA and CDR2 YSLEER.

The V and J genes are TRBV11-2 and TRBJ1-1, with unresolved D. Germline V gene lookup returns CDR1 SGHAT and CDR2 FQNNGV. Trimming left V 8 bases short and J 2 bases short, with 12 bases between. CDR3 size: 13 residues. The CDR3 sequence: CASGVRENTEAFF. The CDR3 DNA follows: TGTGCCAGCGGAGTAAGGGAAAACACTGAAGCTTTCTTT.

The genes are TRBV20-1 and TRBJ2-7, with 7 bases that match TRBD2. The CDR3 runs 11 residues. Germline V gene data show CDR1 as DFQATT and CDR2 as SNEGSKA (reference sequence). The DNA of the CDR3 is TGCTGGGCGGGGGATGACTACGAGCAGTACTTC. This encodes CWAGDDYEQYF.

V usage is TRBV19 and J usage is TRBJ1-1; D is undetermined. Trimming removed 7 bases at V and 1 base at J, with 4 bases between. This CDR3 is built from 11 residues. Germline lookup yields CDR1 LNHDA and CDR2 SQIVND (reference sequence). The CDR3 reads CASIRNTEAFF. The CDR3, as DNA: TGTGCCAGTATAAGGAACACTGAAGCTTTCTTT.

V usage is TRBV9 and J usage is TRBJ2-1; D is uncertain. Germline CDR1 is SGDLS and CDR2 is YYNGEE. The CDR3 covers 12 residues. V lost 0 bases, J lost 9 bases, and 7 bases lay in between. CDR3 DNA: TGTGCCAGCAGCGTAGAAGGGATTGAGCAGTTCTTC. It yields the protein CASSVEGIEQFF. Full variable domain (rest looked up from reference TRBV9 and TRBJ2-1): DSGVTQTPKHLITATGQRVTLRCSPRSGDLSVYWYQQSLDQGLQFLIQYYNGEERAKGNILERFSAQQFPDLHSELNLSSLELGDSALYFCASSVEGIEQFFGPGTRLTVL.